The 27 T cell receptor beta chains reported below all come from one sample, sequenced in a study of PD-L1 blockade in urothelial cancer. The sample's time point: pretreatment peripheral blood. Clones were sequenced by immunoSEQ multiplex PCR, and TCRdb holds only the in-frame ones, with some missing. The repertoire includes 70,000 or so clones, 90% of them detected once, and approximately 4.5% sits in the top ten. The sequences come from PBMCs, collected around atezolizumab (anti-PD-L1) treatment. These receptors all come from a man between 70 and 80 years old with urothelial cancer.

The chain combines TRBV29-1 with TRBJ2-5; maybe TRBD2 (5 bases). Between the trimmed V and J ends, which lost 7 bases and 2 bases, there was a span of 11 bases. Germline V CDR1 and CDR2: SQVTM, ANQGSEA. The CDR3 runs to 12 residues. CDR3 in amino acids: CSAGREQETQYF. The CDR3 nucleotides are TGCAGCGCAGGACGGGAACAAGAGACCCAGTACTTC.

The CDR3 nucleotides are TGTGCCAGCAGCTTAAATACAGGACCTAGCTCCTACGAGCAGTACTTC. Its translation is CASSLNTGPSSYEQYF. The chain uses TRBV7-9 and TRBJ2-7; a possible D gene is TRBD1 (5 bases). The CDR3 totals 16 residues. V was pared by 2 bases and J by 0 bases, with 14 bases between. Germline assignment: CDR1 SEHNR and CDR2 FQNEAQ (reference sequence).

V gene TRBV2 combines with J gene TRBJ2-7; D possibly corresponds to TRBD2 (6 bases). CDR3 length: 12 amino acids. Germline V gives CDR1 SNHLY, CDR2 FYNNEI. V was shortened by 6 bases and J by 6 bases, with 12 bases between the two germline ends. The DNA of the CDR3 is TGTGCCAGCAGCCTGACTAGTTTCGAGCAGTACTTC. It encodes CASSLTSFEQYF.

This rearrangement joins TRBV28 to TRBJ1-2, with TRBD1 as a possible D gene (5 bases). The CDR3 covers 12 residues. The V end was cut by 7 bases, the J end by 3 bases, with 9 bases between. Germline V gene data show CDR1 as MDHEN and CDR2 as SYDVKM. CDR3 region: CASNGRDYGYTF. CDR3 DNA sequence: TGTGCCAGCAATGGCAGGGACTATGGCTACACCTTC.

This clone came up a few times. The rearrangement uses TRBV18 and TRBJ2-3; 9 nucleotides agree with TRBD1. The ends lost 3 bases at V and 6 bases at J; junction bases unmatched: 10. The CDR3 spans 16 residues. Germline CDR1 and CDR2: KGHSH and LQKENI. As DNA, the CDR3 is TGTGCCAGCTCACCCGGGACAGGGAAACGTATGGATACGCAGTATTTT. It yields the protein CASSPGTGKRMDTQYF.

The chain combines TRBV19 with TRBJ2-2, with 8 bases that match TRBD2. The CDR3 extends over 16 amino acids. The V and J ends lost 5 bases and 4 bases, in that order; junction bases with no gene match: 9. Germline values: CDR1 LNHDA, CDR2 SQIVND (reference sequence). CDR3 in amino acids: CASSPTAGVPTGELFF. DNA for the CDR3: TGTGCCAGTAGTCCAACAGCGGGAGTACCCACCGGGGAGCTGTTTTTT. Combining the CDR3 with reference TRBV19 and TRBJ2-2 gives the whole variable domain DGGITQSPKYLFRKEGQNVTLSCEQNLNHDAMYWYRQDPGQGLRLIYYSQIVNDFQKGDIAEGYSVSREKKESFPLTVTSAQKNPTAFYLCASSPTAGVPTGELFFGEGSRLTVL.

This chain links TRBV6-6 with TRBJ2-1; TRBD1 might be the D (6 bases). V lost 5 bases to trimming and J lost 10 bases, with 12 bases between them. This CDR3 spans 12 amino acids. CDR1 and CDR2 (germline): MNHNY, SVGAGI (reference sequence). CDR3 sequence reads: CASSTSGTEQFF. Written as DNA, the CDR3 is TGTGCCAGCAGTACCTCCGGGACAGAGCAGTTCTTC.

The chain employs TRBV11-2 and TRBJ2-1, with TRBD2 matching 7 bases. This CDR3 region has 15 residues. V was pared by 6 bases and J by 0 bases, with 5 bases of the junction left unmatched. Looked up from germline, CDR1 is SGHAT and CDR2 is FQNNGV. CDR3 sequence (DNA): TGTGCCAGCAGTAATGGGGGGGGCTCCTACAATGAGCAGTTCTTC. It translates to CASSNGGGSYNEQFF.

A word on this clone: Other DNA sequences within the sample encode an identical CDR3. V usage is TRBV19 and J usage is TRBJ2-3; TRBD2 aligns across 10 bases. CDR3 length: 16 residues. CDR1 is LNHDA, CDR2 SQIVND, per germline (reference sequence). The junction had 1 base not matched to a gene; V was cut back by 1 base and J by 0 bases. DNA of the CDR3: TGTGCCAGTAGTATAGGGACTAGCGGCAGCACAGATACGCAGTATTTT. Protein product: CASSIGTSGSTDTQYF.

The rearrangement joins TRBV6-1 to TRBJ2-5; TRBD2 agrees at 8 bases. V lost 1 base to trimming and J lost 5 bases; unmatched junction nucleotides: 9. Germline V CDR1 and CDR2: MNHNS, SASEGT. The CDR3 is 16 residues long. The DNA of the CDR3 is TGTGCCAGCAGTGAAGGGTTTGGCGGGAGGTGGGAGACCCAGTACTTC. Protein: CASSEGFGGRWETQYF.

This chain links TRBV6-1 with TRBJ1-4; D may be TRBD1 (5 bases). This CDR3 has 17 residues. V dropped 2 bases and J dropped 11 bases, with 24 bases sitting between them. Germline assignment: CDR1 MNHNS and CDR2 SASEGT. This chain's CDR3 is CASSEPLGLNRLEKLFF. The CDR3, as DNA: TGTGCCAGCAGTGAACCCCTGGGACTCAACCGGCTAGAGAAACTGTTTTTT.

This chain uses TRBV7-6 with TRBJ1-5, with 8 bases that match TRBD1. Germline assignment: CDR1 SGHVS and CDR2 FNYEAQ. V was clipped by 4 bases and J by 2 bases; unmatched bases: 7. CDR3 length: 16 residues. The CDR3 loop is CASSSSPDRGNQPQHF. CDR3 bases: TGTGCCAGCAGCTCTTCCCCGGACAGGGGCAATCAGCCCCAGCATTTT.

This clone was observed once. The CDR3 region has the DNA TGTGCCAGCAGCTTAAACCTAGCGGGAGGGCCTGACAATGAGCAGTTCTTC. Translated, it gives CASSLNLAGGPDNEQFF. The J gene is TRBJ2-1, the V gene TRBV7-9; 12 bases line up with TRBD2. Per germline, CDR1 SEHNR and CDR2 FQNEAQ (reference sequence). Unmatched junction bases numbered 7, after V lost 2 bases and J lost 5 bases. This CDR3 has 17 residues. The entire variable domain, with the rest obtained from reference TRBV7-9 and TRBJ2-1, is as follows: DTGVSQNPRHKITKRGQNVTFRCDPISEHNRLYWYRQTLGQGPEFLTYFQNEAQLEKSRLLSDRFSAERPKGSFSTLEIQRTEQGDSAMYLCASSLNLAGGPDNEQFFGPGTRLTVL.

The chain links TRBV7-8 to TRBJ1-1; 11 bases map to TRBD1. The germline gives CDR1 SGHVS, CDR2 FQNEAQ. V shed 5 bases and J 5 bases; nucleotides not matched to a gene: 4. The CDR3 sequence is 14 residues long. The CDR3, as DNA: TGTGCCAGCAGCCCCCGGGACAGGGGGACTGAAGCTTTCTTT. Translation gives CASSPRDRGTEAFF. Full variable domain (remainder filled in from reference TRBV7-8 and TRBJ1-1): GAGVSQSPRYKVAKRGQDVALRCDPISGHVSLFWYQQALGQGPEFLTYFQNEAQLDKSGLPSDRFFAERPEGSVSTLKIQRTQQEDSAVYLCASSPRDRGTEAFFGQGTRLTVV.

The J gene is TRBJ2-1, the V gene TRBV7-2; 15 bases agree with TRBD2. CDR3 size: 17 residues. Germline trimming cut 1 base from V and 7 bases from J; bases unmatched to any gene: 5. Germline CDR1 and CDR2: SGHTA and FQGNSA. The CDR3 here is CASSLVGLAGGKNEQFF. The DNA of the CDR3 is TGTGCCAGCAGCTTAGTCGGACTAGCGGGAGGGAAGAATGAGCAGTTCTTC.

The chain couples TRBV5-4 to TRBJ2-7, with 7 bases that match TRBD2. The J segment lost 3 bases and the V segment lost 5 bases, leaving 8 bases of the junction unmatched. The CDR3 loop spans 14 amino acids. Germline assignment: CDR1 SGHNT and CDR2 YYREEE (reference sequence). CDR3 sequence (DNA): TGTGCCAGCAGAATCCGGGACTACTACTACGAGCAGTACTTC. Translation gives CASRIRDYYYEQYF.

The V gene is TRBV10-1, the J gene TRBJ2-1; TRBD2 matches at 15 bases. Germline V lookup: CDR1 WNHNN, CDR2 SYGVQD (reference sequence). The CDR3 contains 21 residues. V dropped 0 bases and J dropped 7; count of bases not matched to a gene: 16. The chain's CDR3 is CASSESNPGLAGGRHLNEQFF. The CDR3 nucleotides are TGCGCCAGCAGTGAGTCGAACCCAGGACTAGCGGGAGGGAGGCACTTGAATGAGCAGTTCTTC.

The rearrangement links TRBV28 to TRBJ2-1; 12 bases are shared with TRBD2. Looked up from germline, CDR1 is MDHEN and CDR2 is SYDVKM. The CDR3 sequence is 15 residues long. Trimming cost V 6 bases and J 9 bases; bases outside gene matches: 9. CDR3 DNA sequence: TGTGCCAGCAGACTAGCGGGAGGTTGGGAATCTGAGCAGTTCTTC. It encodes CASRLAGGWESEQFF. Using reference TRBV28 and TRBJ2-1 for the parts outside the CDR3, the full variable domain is DVKVTQSSRYLVKRTGEKVFLECVQDMDHENMFWYRQDPGLGLRLIYFSYDVKMKEKGDIPEGYSVSREKKERFSLILESASTNQTSMYLCASRLAGGWESEQFFGPGTRLTVL.

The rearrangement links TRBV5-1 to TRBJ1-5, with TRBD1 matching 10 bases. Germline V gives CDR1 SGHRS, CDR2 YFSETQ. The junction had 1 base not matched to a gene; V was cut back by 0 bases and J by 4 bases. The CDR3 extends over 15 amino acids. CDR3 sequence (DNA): TGCGCCAGCAGCTTGGGGGACAGGGGAAATCAGCCCCAGCATTTT. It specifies CASSLGDRGNQPQHF.

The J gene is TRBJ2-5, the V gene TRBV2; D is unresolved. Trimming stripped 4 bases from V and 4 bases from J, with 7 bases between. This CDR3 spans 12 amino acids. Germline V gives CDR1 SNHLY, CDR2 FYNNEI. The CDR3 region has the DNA TGTGCCAGCAGTGCGTCGGGAGAGACCCAGTACTTC. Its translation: CASSASGETQYF.

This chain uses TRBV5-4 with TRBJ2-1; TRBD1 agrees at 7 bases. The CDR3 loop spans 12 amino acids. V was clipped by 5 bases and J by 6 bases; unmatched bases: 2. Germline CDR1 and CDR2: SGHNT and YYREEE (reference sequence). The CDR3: CASSWTGNEQFF. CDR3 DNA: TGTGCCAGCAGTTGGACAGGCAATGAGCAGTTCTTC.

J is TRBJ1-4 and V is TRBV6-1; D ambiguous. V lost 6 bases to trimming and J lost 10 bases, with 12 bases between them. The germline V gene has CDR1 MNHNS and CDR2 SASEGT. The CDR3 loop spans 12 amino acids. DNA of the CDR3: TGTGCCAGCAGCGATTTAGATTCAAAACTGTTTTTT. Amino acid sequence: CASSDLDSKLFF.

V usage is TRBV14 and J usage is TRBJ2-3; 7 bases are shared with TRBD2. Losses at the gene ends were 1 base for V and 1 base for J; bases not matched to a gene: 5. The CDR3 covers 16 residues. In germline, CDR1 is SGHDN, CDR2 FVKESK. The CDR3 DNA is TGTGCCAGCAGCCAAGTGGCTAGCGGAGGCACAGATACGCAGTATTTT. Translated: CASSQVASGGTDTQYF. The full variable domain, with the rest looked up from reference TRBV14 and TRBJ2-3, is EAGVTQFPSHSVIEKGQTVTLRCDPISGHDNLYWYRRVMGKEIKFLLHFVKESKQDESGMPNNRFLAERTGGTYSTLKVQPAELEDSGVYFCASSQVASGGTDTQYFGPGTRLTVL.

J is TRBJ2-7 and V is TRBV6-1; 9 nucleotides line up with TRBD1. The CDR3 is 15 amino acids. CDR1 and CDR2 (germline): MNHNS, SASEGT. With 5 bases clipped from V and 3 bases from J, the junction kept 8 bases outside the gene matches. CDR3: CASSSLPGQGYEQYF. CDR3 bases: TGTGCCAGCAGTTCTCTACCGGGACAGGGCTACGAGCAGTACTTC.

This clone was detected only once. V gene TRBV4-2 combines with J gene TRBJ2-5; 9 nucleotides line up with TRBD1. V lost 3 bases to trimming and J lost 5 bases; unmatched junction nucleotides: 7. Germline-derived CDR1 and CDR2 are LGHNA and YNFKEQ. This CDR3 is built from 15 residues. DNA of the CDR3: TGTGCCAGCAGCCAGCCGGGACAGGGCATGGAGACCCAGTACTTC. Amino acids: CASSQPGQGMETQYF.

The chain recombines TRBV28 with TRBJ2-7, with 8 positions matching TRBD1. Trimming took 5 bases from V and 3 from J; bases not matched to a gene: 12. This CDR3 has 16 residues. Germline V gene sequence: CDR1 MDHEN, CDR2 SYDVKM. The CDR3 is CASSPPPGGAGYEQYF. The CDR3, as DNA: TGTGCCAGCAGTCCCCCCCCAGGGGGCGCCGGCTACGAGCAGTACTTC.

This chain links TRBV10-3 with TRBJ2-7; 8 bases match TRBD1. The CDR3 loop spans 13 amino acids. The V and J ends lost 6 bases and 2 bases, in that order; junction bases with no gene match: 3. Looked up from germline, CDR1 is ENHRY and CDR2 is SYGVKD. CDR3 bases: TGTGCCATCAGATCGGGACAGGCCTACGAGCAGTACTTC. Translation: CAIRSGQAYEQYF.